Described below is a single T cell receptor beta chain sequence and its context. 60 Vbeta and 13 Jbeta primers were used in PCR. Sequencing used immunoSEQ multiplex PCR; TCRdb keeps in-frame clones, though not all of them. The table lists 170,000 or so clones, roughly 80% of them singletons, with 4% to 6% in the top ten. Trimming took 7 bases from V and 5 from J; bases not matched to a gene: 12. The CDR3 is 16 amino acids. Germline assignment: CDR1 MRHNA and CDR2 SNTAGT. These data are taken from a study of cytomegalovirus exposure and HLA in healthy donors. The rearrangement joins TRBV6-4 to TRBJ2-1; 9 bases agree with TRBD2. The TCR originated in a man younger than 35 in good health and CMV-seronegative. Input material: PBMCs. The CDR3 DNA reads TGTGCCAGCACTCCTGAAGCGGGAGGCCCCGACAATGAGCAGTTCTTC. As protein: CASTPEAGGPDNEQFF.